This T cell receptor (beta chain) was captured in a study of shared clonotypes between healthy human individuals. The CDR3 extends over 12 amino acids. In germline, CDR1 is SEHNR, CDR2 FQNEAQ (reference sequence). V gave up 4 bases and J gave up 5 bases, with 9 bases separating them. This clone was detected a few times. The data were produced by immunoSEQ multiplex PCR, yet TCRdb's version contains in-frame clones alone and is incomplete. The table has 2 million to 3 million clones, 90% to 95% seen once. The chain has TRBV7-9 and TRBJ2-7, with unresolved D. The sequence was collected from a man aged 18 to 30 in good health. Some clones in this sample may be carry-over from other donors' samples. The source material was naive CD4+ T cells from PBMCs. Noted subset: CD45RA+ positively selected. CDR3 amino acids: CASSSNRDEQYF. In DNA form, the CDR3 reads TGTGCCAGCAGCTCAAACCGGGACGAGCAGTACTTC.